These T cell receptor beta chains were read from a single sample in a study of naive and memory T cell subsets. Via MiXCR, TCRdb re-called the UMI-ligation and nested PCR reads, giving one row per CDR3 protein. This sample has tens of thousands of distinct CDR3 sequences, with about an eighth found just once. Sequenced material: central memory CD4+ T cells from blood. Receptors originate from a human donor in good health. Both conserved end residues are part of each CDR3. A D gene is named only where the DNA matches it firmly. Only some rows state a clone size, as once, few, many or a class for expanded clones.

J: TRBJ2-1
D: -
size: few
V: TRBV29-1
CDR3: CSVEGGPGSDTYNEQFF
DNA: TGCAGCGTTGAAGGTGGGCCGGGGTCAGACACCTACAATGAGCAGTTCTTC

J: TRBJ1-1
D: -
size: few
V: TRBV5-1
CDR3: CASSLGPVNTEAFF
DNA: TGCGCCAGCAGCTTGGGTCCAGTGAACACTGAAGCTTTCTTT

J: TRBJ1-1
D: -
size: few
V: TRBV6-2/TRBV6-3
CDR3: CASNEKGFTEAFF
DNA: TGTGCCAGCAATGAGAAGGGGTTCACTGAAGCTTTCTTT

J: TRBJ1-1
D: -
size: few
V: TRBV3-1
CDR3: CASSRRGQGEAFF
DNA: TGTGCCAGCAGCCGGCGGGGGCAGGGTGAAGCTTTCTTT

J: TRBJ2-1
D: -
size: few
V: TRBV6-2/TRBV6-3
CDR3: CASSLLGRLQFF
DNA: TGTGCCAGCAGTCTCTTAGGACGGTTGCAGTTCTTC

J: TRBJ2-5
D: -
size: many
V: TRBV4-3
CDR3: CASSQGGFDRSGTQYF
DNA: TGCGCCAGCAGCCAGGGGGGTTTTGACAGATCGGGGACCCAGTACTTC

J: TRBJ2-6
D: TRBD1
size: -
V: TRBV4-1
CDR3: CASSGTGSHGANVLTF
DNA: TGCGCCAGCAGCGGGACAGGGTCCCACGGGGCCAACGTCCTGACTTTC

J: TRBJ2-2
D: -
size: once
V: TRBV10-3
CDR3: CAISRNTGELFF
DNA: TGTGCCATAAGTAGGAACACCGGGGAGCTGTTTTTT

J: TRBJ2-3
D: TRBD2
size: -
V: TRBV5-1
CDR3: CASSLASGTSGSTDTQYF
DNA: TGCGCCAGCAGCTTGGCCTCTGGGACTAGCGGAAGCACAGATACGCAGTATTTT

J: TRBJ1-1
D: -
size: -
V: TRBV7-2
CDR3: CASSLAPVSNTEAFF
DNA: TGTGCCAGCAGCTTAGCCCCTGTCTCGAACACTGAAGCTTTCTTT

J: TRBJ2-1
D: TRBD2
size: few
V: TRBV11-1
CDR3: CASRSGWAGGGEQFF
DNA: TGTGCCAGCAGGAGCGGTTGGGCGGGAGGCGGTGAGCAGTTCTTC

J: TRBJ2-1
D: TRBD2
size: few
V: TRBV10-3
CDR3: CAISESLARGNEQFF
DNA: TGTGCCATCAGTGAGTCACTAGCGCGGGGGAATGAGCAGTTCTTC

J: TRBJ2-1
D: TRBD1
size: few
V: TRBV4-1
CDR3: CASSQAGTGNNEQFF
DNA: TGCGCCAGCAGCCAAGCCGGGACAGGGAACAATGAGCAGTTCTTC

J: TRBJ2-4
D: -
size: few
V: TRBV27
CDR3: CASSSLASFNIQYF
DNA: TGTGCCAGCAGTTCACTAGCCAGTTTCAACATTCAGTACTTC

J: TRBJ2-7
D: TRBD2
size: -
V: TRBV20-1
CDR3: CSARDRWEVIAGGKEQYF
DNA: TGCAGTGCTAGAGATCGCTGGGAGGTAATAGCGGGAGGTAAAGAGCAGTACTTC

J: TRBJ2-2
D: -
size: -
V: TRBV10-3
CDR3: CASRTEDTGELFF
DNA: TGTGCCTCCCGGACAGAAGACACCGGGGAGCTGTTTTTT

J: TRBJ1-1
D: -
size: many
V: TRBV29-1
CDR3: CSVRTGLGTEAFF
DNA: TGCAGCGTGAGGACCGGCTTGGGCACTGAAGCTTTCTTT

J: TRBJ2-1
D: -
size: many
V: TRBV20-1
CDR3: CSARDLLAWNEQFF
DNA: TGCAGTGCTAGAGATCTGCTAGCATGGAATGAGCAGTTCTTC

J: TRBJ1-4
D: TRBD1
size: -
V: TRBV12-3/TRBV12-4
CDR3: CASSSTTGETNEKLFF
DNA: TGTGCCAGCAGTTCCACCACAGGGGAGACTAATGAAAAACTGTTTTTT

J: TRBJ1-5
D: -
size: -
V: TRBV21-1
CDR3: CASSKATVSNQPQHF
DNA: TGTGCCAGCAGCAAAGCGACAGTGAGCAATCAGCCCCAGCATTTT

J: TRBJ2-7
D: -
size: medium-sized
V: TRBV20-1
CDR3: CSARSGASSYEQYF
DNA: TGCAGTGCTAGATCTGGGGCGAGCTCCTACGAGCAGTACTTC

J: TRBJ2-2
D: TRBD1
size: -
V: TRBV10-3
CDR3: CAISGDGQGAGELFF
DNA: TGTGCCATCAGTGGGGATGGACAGGGGGCCGGGGAGCTGTTTTTT

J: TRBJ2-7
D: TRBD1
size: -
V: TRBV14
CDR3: CASSQNAWTGAYEQYF
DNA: TGTGCCAGCAGCCAAAATGCCTGGACAGGGGCGTACGAGCAGTACTTC

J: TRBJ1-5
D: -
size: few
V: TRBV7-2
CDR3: CASSGTPGPNQPQHF
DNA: TGTGCCAGCAGCGGTACTCCCGGGCCCAATCAGCCCCAGCATTTT

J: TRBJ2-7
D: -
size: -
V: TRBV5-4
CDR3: CASSSLNEQYF
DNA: TGTGCCAGCAGCAGCCTGAACGAGCAGTACTTC

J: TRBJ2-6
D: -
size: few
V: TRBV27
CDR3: CASSLDQLRAGANVLTF
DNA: TGTGCCAGCAGTCTCGACCAACTCAGGGCTGGGGCCAACGTCCTGACTTTC

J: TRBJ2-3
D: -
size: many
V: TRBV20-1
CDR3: CSARAAALTTDTQYF
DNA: TGCAGTGCTAGAGCGGCGGCACTCACCACAGATACGCAGTATTTT

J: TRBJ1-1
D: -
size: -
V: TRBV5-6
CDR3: CASSLGAGAEAFF
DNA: TGTGCCAGCAGCTTGGGGGCAGGCGCTGAAGCTTTCTTT

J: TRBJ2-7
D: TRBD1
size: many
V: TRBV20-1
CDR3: CSATWTGGSYEQYF
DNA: TGCAGTGCTACCTGGACAGGCGGCTCCTACGAGCAGTACTTC

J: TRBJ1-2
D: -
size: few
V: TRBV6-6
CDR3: CASTPVLGVSGYTF
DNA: TGTGCCAGCACCCCCGTCTTAGGGGTCTCTGGCTACACCTTC

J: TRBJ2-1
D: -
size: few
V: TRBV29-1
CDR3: CSVDRGLNEQFF
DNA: TGCAGCGTTGACAGAGGACTGAATGAGCAGTTCTTC

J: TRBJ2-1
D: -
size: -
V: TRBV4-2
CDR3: CASSQDPGDFSYNEQFF
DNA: TGTGCCAGCAGCCAAGATCCCGGGGACTTCTCCTACAATGAGCAGTTCTTC

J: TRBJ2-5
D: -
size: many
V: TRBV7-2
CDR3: CASSQGSEAAQYF
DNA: TGTGCCAGCAGTCAAGGGTCGGAAGCGGCCCAGTACTTC

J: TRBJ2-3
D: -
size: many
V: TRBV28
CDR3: CASSQPGGASTDTQYF
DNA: TGTGCCAGCAGTCAACCCGGCGGGGCCAGCACAGATACGCAGTATTTT

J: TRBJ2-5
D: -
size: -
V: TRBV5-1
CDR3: CASSFLETQYF
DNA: TGCGCCAGCAGCTTTTTGGAGACCCAGTACTTC

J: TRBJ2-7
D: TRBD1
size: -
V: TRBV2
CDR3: CASSEEGAGYEQYF
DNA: TGTGCCAGCAGTGAAGAGGGGGCGGGCTACGAGCAGTACTTC

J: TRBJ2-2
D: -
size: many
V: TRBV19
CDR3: CASKGIQGNTGELFF
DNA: TGTGCCAGTAAAGGGATCCAGGGCAACACCGGGGAGCTGTTTTTT

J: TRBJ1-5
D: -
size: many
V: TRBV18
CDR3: CASSPAAGSNQPQHF
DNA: TGTGCCAGCTCACCAGCTGCAGGCAGCAATCAGCCCCAGCATTTT

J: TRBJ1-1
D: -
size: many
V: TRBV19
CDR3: CASSTQGNTEAFF
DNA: TGTGCCAGTAGTACCCAGGGGAACACTGAAGCTTTCTTT

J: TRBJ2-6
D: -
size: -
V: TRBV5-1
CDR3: CASSLGGGAGANVLTF
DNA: TGCGCCAGCAGCTTGGGCGGGGGCGCTGGGGCCAACGTCCTGACTTTC

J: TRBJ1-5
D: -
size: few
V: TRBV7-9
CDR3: CASSLGERRGGQDQPQHF
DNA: TGTGCCAGCAGCTTAGGAGAAAGACGCGGGGGGCAGGATCAGCCCCAGCATTTT